This T cell receptor (beta chain) was recorded in a study of regulatory T cells in long-lasting Graves disease. Study summary: Persistent Graves' disease denoted over 5 years of antithyroid drugs plus positive TSH receptor antibodies.

The time point: persistent/refractory GD, antithyroid drugs over 5 years with positive TRAb. RNA from PBMCs was the source of the TCR library. Into tubes containing EDTA, 8 to 9 milliliters of peripheral blood were drawn. Many counts were recorded for this clonotype. Relying on iRepertoire HTBI primers and Arm-PCR of CDR3 regions, the team built TCR beta libraries. A single record per CDR3 protein comes from TCRdb applying MiXCR to the multiplex PCR reads. Of more than 300,000 distinct CDR3 sequences in the sample, 20% are singletons; the top ten hold 29%. V lost 6 bases and J lost 7, with 18 bases in between. Germline lookup yields CDR1 GTSNPN and CDR2 SVGIG (reference sequence). The CDR3 extends over 14 amino acids.

Sequencing was performed on peripheral blood mononuclear cells (PBMCs), taken when the disease was refractory, from a patient treated with antithyroid drugs. This sequence was found in a female donor with Graves disease. The rearrangement uses TRBV30 and TRBJ1-4, with D possibly being TRBD1 (5 bases). The CDR3 here is CACSPAGEGEKLFF. The CDR3 coding sequence is TGTGCCTGCTCCCCCGCGGGGGAAGGTGAAAAACTGTTTTTT.